Listed here are 16 T cell receptor beta chains from one sample, sequenced in a study of early T cells in non-severe SARS-CoV-2 infection. TCRdb redid the calling of the 5' RACE reads with MiXCR, one entry per CDR3 protein. The sample holds tens of thousands of distinct CDR3 sequences; roughly 18% are singletons and the top ten take almost 9%. The sequencing used whole blood, collected at baseline. Receptors originate from an adult who was a healthcare worker with PCR-confirmed SARS-CoV-2 infection or an uninfected control (not recorded which).

The V call is TRBV6-5, the J call TRBJ2-7; TRBD1 matches at 8 bases. The V gene end was trimmed by 6 bases and the J gene end by 4 bases; junction bases not matched to a gene: 8. This CDR3 spans 14 amino acids. The germline V gene encodes CDR1 MNHEY and CDR2 SVGAGI. CDR3 nucleotide sequence: TGTGCCAGCAGATTGGACAGGGTAGGATACGAGCAGTACTTC. It translates to CASRLDRVGYEQYF.

The V gene is TRBV6-2 or TRBV6-3, the J gene TRBJ1-2, with D tentatively TRBD1 (5 bases). The CDR3 has 13 amino acids. V was cut by 4 bases and J by 8 bases, with 14 bases left in between. Germline-derived CDR1 and CDR2 are MNHEY and SVGEGT. The CDR3 reads CASSLAGTTGYTF. DNA of the CDR3: TGTGCCAGCAGTTTAGCAGGGACCACCGGCTACACCTTC.

The chain carries TRBV7-9 and TRBJ2-3; D is unclear. Germline CDR1 and CDR2: SEHNR and FQNEAQ (reference sequence). Trimming shortened V by 5 bases and J by 5 bases, and 11 bases separated the two germline ends. The CDR3 is 13 amino acids. CDR3 residues: CASSPKYGDTQYF. The CDR3 DNA reads as TGTGCCAGCAGCCCGAAGTATGGAGATACGCAGTATTTT.

The chain uses TRBV6-6 and TRBJ1-5; no reliable D call. Trimming removed 6 bases from V and 5 bases from J, with 8 bases in between. From germline, CDR1 is MNHNY and CDR2 SVGAGI (reference sequence). This CDR3 has 12 residues. The CDR3 nucleotides read TGTGCCAGCAGGCCCGGGGATCAGCCCCAGCATTTT. Protein product: CASRPGDQPQHF.

The chain is built from TRBV19 and TRBJ2-6, with TRBD1 as a possible D gene (5 bases). Germline V gives CDR1 LNHDA, CDR2 SQIVND (reference sequence). Trimming removed 3 bases at V and 4 bases at J, with 13 bases between. The CDR3 extends over 16 amino acids. In nucleotides, the CDR3 is TGTGCCAGTAGTATTACCCAGGGAACAGGGGCCAACGTCCTGACTTTC. Protein sequence: CASSITQGTGANVLTF.

In its sample, this clonotype was seen a few times. The chain uses TRBV5-6 and TRBJ2-5, with 9 bases aligning to TRBD2. Germline CDR1 reads SGHDT; CDR2 reads YYEEEE. Trimming took 4 bases from V and 0 from J; bases not matched to a gene: 13. This CDR3 has 18 residues. The CDR3 is CASSPISGGYSYQETQYF. The DNA of the CDR3 is TGTGCCAGCAGCCCGATTAGCGGGGGTTACTCGTACCAAGAGACCCAGTACTTC.

This sequence joins TRBV5-4 and TRBJ2-5; D is unclear. Germline CDR1 is SGHNT and CDR2 is YYREEE (reference sequence). This CDR3 has 12 amino acids. CDR3 sequence reads: CAFGLDQETQYF. DNA for the CDR3: TGTGCTTTCGGGCTAGATCAAGAGACCCAGTACTTC.

The V gene is TRBV13, the J gene TRBJ1-1; D is unresolved. The CDR3 loop spans 14 amino acids. Trimming cost V 5 bases and J 0 bases, with 10 bases left between them. Germline-derived CDR1 and CDR2 are PRHDT and FYEKMQ (reference sequence). CDR3 residues: CASSQRLMNTEAFF. As DNA, the CDR3 is TGTGCCAGCAGCCAGAGACTGATGAACACTGAAGCTTTCTTT.

This clonotype was counted a few times. The chain links TRBV18 to TRBJ2-1; 9 bases map to TRBD1. V was clipped by 2 bases and J by 6 bases; unmatched bases: 5. The V gene's germline CDR1 is KGHSH and CDR2 LQKENI. The length of the CDR3 is 15 residues. CDR3 nucleotides: TGTGCCAGCTCACCAGGGACAGGGAAGGTCAATGAGCAGTTCTTC. Amino acid sequence: CASSPGTGKVNEQFF.

This clonotype was counted between two and nine times. The DNA for the CDR3 is TGTGCCAGCAGCCAAGGACTAGGGGCTGCTGAGCAGTTCTTC. Protein product: CASSQGLGAAEQFF. V usage is TRBV14 and J usage is TRBJ2-1, with TRBD2 as a possible D gene (6 bases). The CDR3 loop spans 14 amino acids. The V end was cut by 1 base, the J end by 9 bases, with 13 bases between. Germline CDR1 and CDR2: SGHDN and FVKESK.

There are a few counts of this clonotype. This rearrangement joins TRBV4-3 to TRBJ2-3; D possibly corresponds to TRBD2 (6 bases). CDR1 is LGHNA and CDR2 is YSLEER in the germline V gene. Trimming removed 4 bases at V and 1 base at J, with 15 bases between. The CDR3 spans 16 residues. For the CDR3, the DNA is TGCGCCAGCAGCCCCGAACTAGCACGTCGCACAGATACGCAGTATTTT. It specifies CASSPELARRTDTQYF.

The chain recombines TRBV20-1 with TRBJ2-3, with 8 bases aligning to TRBD2. V trimming: 6 bases; J trimming: 1 base; junction bases outside the gene matches: 12. Germline loops: CDR1 DFQATT, CDR2 SNEGSKA (reference sequence). The CDR3 is made up of 16 amino acids. CDR3 in DNA: TGCAGTGCCCCCGAGCGGCGGGGGGTGGGCACAGATACGCAGTATTTT. Protein: CSAPERRGVGTDTQYF.

This chain joins TRBV14 and TRBJ2-7; D is unresolved. The CDR3 runs 13 residues. The ends were cut back, 4 bases at V and 6 bases at J, with 13 bases in the middle. The germline CDR1 and CDR2 sequences are SGHDN and FVKESK. CDR3 sequence: CASSPGRWSEQYF. CDR3 DNA sequence: TGTGCCAGCAGCCCGGGTCGTTGGTCCGAGCAGTACTTC.

A few counts support this clonotype. The chain's CDR3 is CAWSRERSQPQHF. CDR3 bases: TGTGCCTGGAGCAGGGAACGTAGTCAGCCCCAGCATTTT. The J gene is TRBJ1-5, the V gene TRBV30; D might be TRBD1 (5 bases). The CDR3 has 13 amino acids. V shed 3 bases and J shed 6 bases, with 12 bases lying between them. CDR1 is GTSNPN, CDR2 SVGIG, per germline (reference sequence). The whole variable domain, filled in from reference TRBV30 and TRBJ1-5, reads SQTIHQWPATLVQPVGSPLSLECTVEGTSNPNLYWYRQAAGRGLQLLFYSVGIGQISSEVPQNLSASRPQDRQFILSSKKLLLSDSGFYLCAWSRERSQPQHFGDGTRLSIL.

In its sample, this clonotype was seen a few times. J is TRBJ1-6 and V is TRBV18; D not certain. Trimming shortened V by 2 bases and J by 8 bases, and 10 bases separated the two germline ends. Germline assignment: CDR1 KGHSH and CDR2 LQKENI. The CDR3 has 14 residues. The CDR3 nucleotides are TGTGCCAGCTCACCAGAGGGTTTTGATTCACCCCTCCACTTT. As protein: CASSPEGFDSPLHF.

V is TRBV9 and J is TRBJ2-2, with 13 bases fitting TRBD2. The J segment lost 7 bases and the V segment lost 4 bases, leaving 13 bases of the junction unmatched. The CDR3 consists of 18 residues. Germline V gene sequence: CDR1 SGDLS, CDR2 YYNGEE. The CDR3 here is CASSPRLAGGRGLGELFF. CDR3 nucleotides: TGTGCCAGCAGCCCGAGACTAGCGGGGGGACGTGGACTCGGGGAGCTGTTTTTT. Together with reference TRBV9 and TRBJ2-2, the CDR3 gives the full variable domain: DSGVTQTPKHLITATGQRVTLRCSPRSGDLSVYWYQQSLDQGLQFLIQYYNGEERAKGNILERFSAQQFPDLHSELNLSSLELGDSALYFCASSPRLAGGRGLGELFFGEGSRLTVL.